This TCR beta chain derives from a study of naive and memory T cell subsets. The study, taken as a whole, reports: Each distinct alpha or beta sequence counts as one clonotype. A few larger clonotypes appeared in naive repertoires, especially CD8, possibly memory cells re-expressing CD45RA. The power law exponent of TCR abundance differed between naive and memory cells. In naive cells, over 85% of TCR sequences were seen only once.

This clonotype was picked up a small number of times. Its antigen is undetermined. Cells stained for CD3, CD4, CD8, CD45RA, CD27 and viability were sorted into four CD45RA/CD27 subsets. An equimolar mix of two oligonucleotides served as the beta constant-region primer for TRBC1 and TRBC2. The ligated cDNA underwent four PCR rounds using SP2 and nested alpha and beta constant-region primers. Using its own MiXCR run on the UMI-ligation and nested PCR reads, TCRdb lists one record per CDR3 protein. The sample holds about 160,000 distinct CDR3 sequences, approximately 22% seen once. V dropped 6 bases and J dropped 0 bases, with 9 bases sitting between them. Germline values: CDR1 MNHNS, CDR2 SASEGT. The CDR3 runs to 13 residues.

The sequenced sample consisted of naive CD4+ T cells from blood. The J gene is TRBJ2-7, the V gene TRBV6-1; tentatively, D is TRBD1 (6 bases). The source of this sequence is a human donor in good health. The CDR3 nucleotides are TGTGCCAGCAGGGACAGTTTCTCCTACGAGCAGTACTTC. Protein product: CASRDSFSYEQYF.